These 21 T cell receptor beta chains were sequenced from one sample in a study of blood T cell repertoires in COVID-19 (dated by TCRdb to 2018 to 2021). The library was built by means of the immunoSEQ multiplex PCR assay. Held by TCRdb, this immuneACCESS table contains in-frame sequences only and omits some clones. Under half of the omission traces to an unresolved V gene where checked; the cause of the rest is unknown. This sample is represented by 8,500 to 10,000 clones; 84% of them were singletons. The ten largest make up roughly 10% of the sample. Sequenced: peripheral blood. The receptors come from a human donor in a cohort sampled during active COVID-19.

The rearrangement uses TRBV11-2 and TRBJ1-1; tentative D call: TRBD1 (5 bases). Germline CDR1 SGHAT, CDR2 FQNNGV. The CDR3 runs 13 residues. V lost 1 base, J lost 10 bases, and 13 bases lay in between. In DNA, the CDR3 is TGTGCCAGCAGCTTAGCTCAGGGTAAGGGAGCTTTCTTT. Protein product: CASSLAQGKGAFF.

The J gene is TRBJ1-6, the V gene TRBV10-3; D gene unclear. V gave up 10 bases and J gave up 7 bases, with 14 bases separating them. CDR3 length equals 13 residues. Germline CDR1 ENHRY, CDR2 SYGVKD. CDR3 nucleotides: TGTGCCACGACCGGGAGCGGCAATTCACCCCTCCACTTT. Amino acid sequence: CATTGSGNSPLHF.

This chain joins TRBV3-1 (or the pseudogene TRBV3-2) and TRBJ1-2, with 7 bases identical to TRBD1. The V and J ends lost 1 base and 4 bases, in that order; junction bases with no gene match: 9. The germline V gene has CDR1 LGHDT and CDR2 YNNKEL (reference sequence). The CDR3 spans 16 residues. This CDR3 reads CASSQVHRGPTYGYTF. DNA for the CDR3: TGTGCCAGCAGCCAAGTTCACAGGGGCCCCACCTATGGCTACACCTTC.

J is TRBJ1-6 and V is TRBV19; 12 bases align to TRBD1. With V trimmed by 5 bases and J by 4 bases, 6 bases remained unmatched. Germline CDR1 reads LNHDA; CDR2 reads SQIVND (reference sequence). CDR3 length: 17 amino acids. The CDR3 region is CASSHGTGGAYNSPLHF. CDR3 nucleotide sequence: TGTGCCAGTAGTCACGGGACAGGGGGCGCGTATAATTCACCCCTCCACTTT.

The chain employs TRBV5-1 and TRBJ1-4; 10 bases are a match to TRBD1. Germline lookup yields CDR1 SGHRS and CDR2 YFSETQ. Losses at the gene ends were 3 bases for V and 2 bases for J; bases not matched to a gene: 1. The CDR3 runs to 15 residues. The CDR3 is CASSWGQGTNEKLFF. CDR3 sequence (DNA): TGCGCCAGCAGCTGGGGACAGGGGACTAATGAAAAACTGTTTTTT.

This clone has only a few counts. This chain connects TRBV7-9 to TRBJ1-1; TRBD1 is a possible D gene (6 bases). Trimming removed 7 bases from V and 1 base from J, with 19 bases in between. Germline lookup yields CDR1 SEHNR and CDR2 FQNEAQ (reference sequence). The CDR3 has 16 residues. This CDR3 is CASTLSNREPNTEAFF. The CDR3, as DNA: TGTGCCAGCACGCTCTCCAACAGGGAGCCGAACACTGAAGCTTTCTTT.

The V gene is TRBV18, the J gene TRBJ1-4; tentative D call: TRBD1 (6 bases). This CDR3 spans 17 amino acids. Germline CDR1 KGHSH, CDR2 LQKENI. Trimming took 5 bases from V and 1 from J, leaving 17 bases between them. CDR3 DNA sequence: TGTGCCAGCTCAGAGACAGGCCCCCCGGGAACTAATGAAAAACTGTTTTTT. Encoded protein: CASSETGPPGTNEKLFF.

This clone was recorded once. The J gene is TRBJ2-7, the V gene TRBV18; 12 bases align to TRBD1. CDR3 length: 15 residues. V was pared by 3 bases and J by 5 bases, with 5 bases of the junction left unmatched. Germline values: CDR1 KGHSH, CDR2 LQKENI. The CDR3 reads CASSPPGQGAHEQYF. In DNA form, the CDR3 reads TGTGCCAGCTCACCTCCGGGACAGGGGGCTCACGAGCAGTACTTC.

The chain is built from TRBV19 and TRBJ2-5; TRBD1 is a possible D gene (5 bases). CDR1 and CDR2 from the germline V gene are LNHDA and SQIVND (reference sequence). CDR3 length: 15 residues. Trimming took 5 bases from V and 4 from J, leaving 17 bases between them. This chain's CDR3 is CASSLQGQLRETQYF. CDR3 DNA: TGTGCCAGTAGTCTGCAGGGTCAGTTGCGAGAGACCCAGTACTTC.

The rearrangement joins TRBV6-5 to TRBJ1-6, with 8 bases fitting TRBD1. The CDR3 is made up of 16 amino acids. CDR1 is MNHEY, CDR2 SVGAGI, per germline. J lost 6 bases, V lost 2 bases, and 6 bases had no gene match. The CDR3 bases are TGTGCCAGCAGTTACACAATGGACAGGGTTAATTCACCCCTCCACTTT. It translates to CASSYTMDRVNSPLHF.

This sequence joins TRBV9 and TRBJ1-6, with D possibly matching TRBD1 (5 bases). V shed 4 bases and J shed 8 bases, with 16 bases lying between them. The CDR3 runs 15 residues. Germline V gives CDR1 SGDLS, CDR2 YYNGEE. This chain's CDR3 is CASSSGHPGDSPLHF. The CDR3 coding sequence is TGTGCCAGCAGCTCAGGACATCCTGGAGATTCACCCCTCCACTTT.

This clone was seen a single time. The chain has TRBV20-1 and TRBJ1-2; 7 bases are a match to TRBD1. CDR1 DFQATT and CDR2 SNEGSKA come from the germline V gene (reference sequence). After removal of 3 bases from V and 3 bases from J, the junction contained 7 bases not matched to a gene. This CDR3 is built from 14 residues. CDR3 coding DNA: TGCAGTGCTAGTGATACTGACAGGGACTATGGCTACACCTTC. Encoded protein: CSASDTDRDYGYTF.

The rearrangement links TRBV5-4 to TRBJ1-6; 8 nucleotides line up with TRBD1. This CDR3 is 15 amino acids long. Germline CDR1 SGHNT, CDR2 YYREEE (reference sequence). The ends lost 4 bases at V and 8 bases at J; junction bases unmatched: 8. Here the CDR3 reads CASSVDRGRDSPLHF. CDR3 nucleotide sequence: TGTGCCAGCAGCGTAGACAGGGGCAGGGATTCACCCCTCCACTTT.

The rearrangement uses TRBV24-1 and TRBJ2-2, with TRBD2 identical over 9 bases. V was clipped by 4 bases and J by 4 bases; unmatched bases: 12. Germline CDR1 reads KGHDR; CDR2 reads SFDVKD. The CDR3 extends over 18 amino acids. DNA for the CDR3: TGTGCCACCAGTGACCACCGCGGGAGGGGCCACGGCACCGGGGAGCTGTTTTTT. Protein sequence: CATSDHRGRGHGTGELFF.

The genes are TRBV18 and TRBJ1-5; TRBD1 agrees at 7 bases. This CDR3 is 13 amino acids long. Trimming cost V 4 bases and J 6 bases; bases outside gene matches: 3. Per the germline V gene, CDR1 is KGHSH and CDR2 is LQKENI. In nucleotides, the CDR3 is TGTGCCAGCTCACAGGGGGCCAGTCAGCCCCAGCATTTT. Protein product: CASSQGASQPQHF.

This chain connects TRBV5-1 to TRBJ1-6; 10 positions agree with TRBD1. Per the germline V gene, CDR1 is SGHRS and CDR2 is YFSETQ. V gave up 1 base and J gave up 7 bases; unmatched junction bases: 8. This CDR3 is built from 17 residues. Written as DNA, the CDR3 is TGCGCCAGCAGCTTGAATCAAGGGACAGGGGAGAATTCACCCCTCCACTTT. Its translation: CASSLNQGTGENSPLHF. Using reference TRBV5-1 and TRBJ1-6 for the parts outside the CDR3, the full variable domain is KAGVTQTPRYLIKTRGQQVTLSCSPISGHRSVSWYQQTPGQGLQFLFEYFSETQRNKGNFPGRFSGRQFSNSRSEMNVSTLELGDSALYLCASSLNQGTGENSPLHFGNGTRLTVT.

The V and J genes are TRBV2 and TRBJ2-3; perhaps TRBD2 as D (6 bases). The CDR3 covers 16 residues. Germline V gene lookup returns CDR1 SNHLY and CDR2 FYNNEI. V was trimmed by 5 bases and J by 0 bases, leaving 15 bases between them. CDR3 sequence (DNA): TGTGCCAGCAGTCCTCATTCGGGGACTAGCACAGATACGCAGTATTTT. It codes for CASSPHSGTSTDTQYF.

This sequence joins TRBV7-2 and TRBJ2-1, with TRBD2 identical over 15 bases. V shed 5 bases and J 8 bases; nucleotides not matched to a gene: 13. The CDR3 length is 18 residues. Germline V CDR1 and CDR2: SGHTA, FQGNSA. The CDR3 sequence is CASSRGTSGGSVEYEQFF. The CDR3 bases are TGTGCCAGCAGCCGCGGGACTAGCGGGGGGTCTGTTGAATATGAGCAGTTCTTC. The full variable domain, completed using reference TRBV7-2 and TRBJ2-1, is GAGVSQSPSNKVTEKGKDVELRCDPISGHTALYWYRQSLGQGLEFLIYFQGNSAPDKSGLPSDRFSAERTGGSVSTLTIQRTQQEDSAVYLCASSRGTSGGSVEYEQFFGPGTRLTVL.

In this sample, this clone turned up once. The gene calls are TRBV7-2 and TRBJ2-7; 11 bases map to TRBD2. This CDR3 is 17 amino acids long. The germline CDR1 and CDR2 sequences are SGHTA and FQGNSA. The J segment lost 3 bases and the V segment lost 4 bases, leaving 11 bases of the junction unmatched. The CDR3: CASSSSALAGAVYEQYF. The DNA for the CDR3 is TGTGCCAGCAGCTCTTCCGCACTAGCGGGGGCCGTCTACGAGCAGTACTTC.

The chain couples TRBV5-6 to TRBJ1-5; TRBD1 might be the D (5 bases). This CDR3 region has 13 residues. The germline V gene encodes CDR1 SGHDT and CDR2 YYEEEE. Trimming took off 3 bases at V and 7 bases at J, with 11 bases between the two ends. DNA of the CDR3: TGTGCCAGCAGCTCGGGGGGGAAACAGCCCCAGCATTTT. It yields the protein CASSSGGKQPQHF. The variable domain in full, with the rest retrieved from reference TRBV5-6 and TRBJ1-5, is DAGVTQSPTHLIKTRGQQVTLRCSPKSGHDTVSWYQQALGQGPQFIFQYYEEEERQRGNFPDRFSGHQFPNYSSELNVNALLLGDSALYLCASSSGGKQPQHFGDGTRLSIL.

The V and J genes are TRBV6-5 and TRBJ2-1; possible D gene TRBD2, 6 bases. Germline V gene lookup returns CDR1 MNHEY and CDR2 SVGAGI. V was shortened by 7 bases and J by 9 bases, with 13 bases between the two germline ends. There are 12 residues in the CDR3. CDR3 nucleotide sequence: TGTGCCAGCACGGAGGGGTGGTCTGAGCAGTTCTTC. It codes for CASTEGWSEQFF.